The present TCR beta chain was sequenced within a study of cytotoxic CD8 clonotypes in ibrutinib-treated CLL. Study outcomes and limitations: Clonality went up at ibrutinib response and then declined back toward baseline at progression. Circulating CD8+ T-cell counts were tracked by baseline clonality, which exceeded that of age-matched healthy donors.

The CDR3 totals 14 residues. Germline CDR1 reads SGHDN; CDR2 reads FVKESK. V was cut by 3 bases and J by 6 bases, with 11 bases left in between. Frozen PBMC stocks contributed roughly 2 micrograms of genomic DNA to the TCR beta libraries. Sequenced by immunoSEQ multiplex PCR; TCRdb stores in-frame clones only, minus some. The sample lists 9,300 or so clones, over 60% occurring once. Within the sample, this clone is large. Its antigen remains unknown. This clonotype was sampled from a human donor with chronic lymphocytic leukemia. The chain combines TRBV14 with TRBJ2-2; TRBD1 is a possible D gene (6 bases). The sequences come from PBMCs, collected before ibrutinib treatment. The CDR3 is CASSQNRASGELFF. The DNA for the CDR3 is TGTGCCAGCAGCCAGAACAGGGCATCCGGGGAGCTGTTTTTT.